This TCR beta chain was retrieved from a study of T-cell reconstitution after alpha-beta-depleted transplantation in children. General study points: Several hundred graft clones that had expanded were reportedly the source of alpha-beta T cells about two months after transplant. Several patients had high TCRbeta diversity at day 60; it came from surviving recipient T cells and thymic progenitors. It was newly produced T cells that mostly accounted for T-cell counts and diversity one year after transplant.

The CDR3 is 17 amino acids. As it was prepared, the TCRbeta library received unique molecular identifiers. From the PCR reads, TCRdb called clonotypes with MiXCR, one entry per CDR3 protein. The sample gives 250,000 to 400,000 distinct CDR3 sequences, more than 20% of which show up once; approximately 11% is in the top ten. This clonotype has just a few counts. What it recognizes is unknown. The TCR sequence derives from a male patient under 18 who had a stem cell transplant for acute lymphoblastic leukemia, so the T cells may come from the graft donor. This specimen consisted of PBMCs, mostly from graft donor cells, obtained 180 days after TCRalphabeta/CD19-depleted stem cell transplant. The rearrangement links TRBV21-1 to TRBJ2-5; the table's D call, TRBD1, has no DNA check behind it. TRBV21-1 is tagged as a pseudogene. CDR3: CASSKDGSGGIPETQYF. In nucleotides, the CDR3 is TGTGCCAGCAGCAAAGACGGTTCTGGGGGTATTCCGGAGACCCAGTACTTC.